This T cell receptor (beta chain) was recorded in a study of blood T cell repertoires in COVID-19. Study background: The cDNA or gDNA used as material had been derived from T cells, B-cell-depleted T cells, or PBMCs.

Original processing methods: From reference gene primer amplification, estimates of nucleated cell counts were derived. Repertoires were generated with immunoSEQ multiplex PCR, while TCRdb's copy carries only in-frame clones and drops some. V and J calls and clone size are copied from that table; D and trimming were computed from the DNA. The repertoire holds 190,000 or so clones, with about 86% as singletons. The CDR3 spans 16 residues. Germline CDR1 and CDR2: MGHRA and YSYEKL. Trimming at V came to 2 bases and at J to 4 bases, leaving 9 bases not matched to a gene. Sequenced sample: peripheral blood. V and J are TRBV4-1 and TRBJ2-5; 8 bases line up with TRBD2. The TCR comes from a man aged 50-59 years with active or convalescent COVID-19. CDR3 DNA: TGCGCCAGCAGCCAAACCGGACTAGCCGAGAGAGAGACCCAGTACTTC. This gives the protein CASSQTGLAERETQYF.